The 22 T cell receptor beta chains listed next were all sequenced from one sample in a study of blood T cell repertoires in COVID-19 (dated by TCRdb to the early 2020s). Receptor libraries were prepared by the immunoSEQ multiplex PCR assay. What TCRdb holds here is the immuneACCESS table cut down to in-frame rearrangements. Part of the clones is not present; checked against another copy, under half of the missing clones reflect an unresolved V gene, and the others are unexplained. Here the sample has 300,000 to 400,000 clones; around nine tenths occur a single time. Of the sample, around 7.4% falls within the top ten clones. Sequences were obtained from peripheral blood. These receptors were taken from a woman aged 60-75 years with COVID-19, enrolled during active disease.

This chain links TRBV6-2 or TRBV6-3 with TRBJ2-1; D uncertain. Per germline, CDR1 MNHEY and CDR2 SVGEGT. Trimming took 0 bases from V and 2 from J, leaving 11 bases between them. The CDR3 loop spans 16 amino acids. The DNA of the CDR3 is TGTGCCAGCAGTTACTCAGACTCCAAAACCTACAATGAGCAGTTCTTC. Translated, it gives CASSYSDSKTYNEQFF.

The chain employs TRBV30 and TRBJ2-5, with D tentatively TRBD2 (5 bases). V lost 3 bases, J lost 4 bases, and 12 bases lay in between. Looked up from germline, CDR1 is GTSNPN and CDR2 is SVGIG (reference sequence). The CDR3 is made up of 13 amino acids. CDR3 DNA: TGTGCCTGGAGCCGCCCGGGGTTAGAGACCCAGTACTTC. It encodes CAWSRPGLETQYF.

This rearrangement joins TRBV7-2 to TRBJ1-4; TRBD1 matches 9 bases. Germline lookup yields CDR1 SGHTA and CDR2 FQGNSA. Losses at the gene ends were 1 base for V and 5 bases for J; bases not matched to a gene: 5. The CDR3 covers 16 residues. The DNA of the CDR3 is TGTGCCAGCAGCTTAGTAACAGGGGGCGCAAATGAAAAACTGTTTTTT. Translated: CASSLVTGGANEKLFF.

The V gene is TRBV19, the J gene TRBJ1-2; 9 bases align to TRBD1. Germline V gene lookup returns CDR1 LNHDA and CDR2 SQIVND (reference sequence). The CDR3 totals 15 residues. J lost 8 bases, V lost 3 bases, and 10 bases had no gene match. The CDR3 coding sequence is TGTGCCAGTAGTATCTCCGGGACAGGGTCTTTAGGCTACACCTTC. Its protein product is CASSISGTGSLGYTF.

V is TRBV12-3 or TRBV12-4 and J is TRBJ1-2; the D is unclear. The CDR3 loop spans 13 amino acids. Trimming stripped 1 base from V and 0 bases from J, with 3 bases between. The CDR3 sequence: CASSLGANYGYTF. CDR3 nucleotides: TGTGCCAGCAGTTTAGGAGCTAACTATGGCTACACCTTC.

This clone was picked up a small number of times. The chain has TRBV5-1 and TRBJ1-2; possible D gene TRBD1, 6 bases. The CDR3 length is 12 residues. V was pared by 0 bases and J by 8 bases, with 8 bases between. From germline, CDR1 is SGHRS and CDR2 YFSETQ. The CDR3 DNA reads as TGCGCCAGCAGCTTGGACAGGGAGGGCTACACCTTC. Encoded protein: CASSLDREGYTF.

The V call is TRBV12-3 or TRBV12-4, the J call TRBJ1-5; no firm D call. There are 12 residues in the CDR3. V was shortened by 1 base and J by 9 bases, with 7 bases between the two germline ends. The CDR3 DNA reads TGTGCCAGCAGTTTAGACACCCGGCCCCAGCATTTT. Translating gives CASSLDTRPQHF.

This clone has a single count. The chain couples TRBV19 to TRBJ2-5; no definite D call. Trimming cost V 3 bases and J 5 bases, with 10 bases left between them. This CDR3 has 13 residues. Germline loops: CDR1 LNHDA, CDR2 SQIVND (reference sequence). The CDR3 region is CASSIPGWETQYF. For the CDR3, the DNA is TGTGCCAGTAGTATCCCAGGATGGGAGACCCAGTACTTC. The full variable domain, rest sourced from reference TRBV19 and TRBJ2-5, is DGGITQSPKYLFRKEGQNVTLSCEQNLNHDAMYWYRQDPGQGLRLIYYSQIVNDFQKGDIAEGYSVSREKKESFPLTVTSAQKNPTAFYLCASSIPGWETQYFGPGTRLLVL.

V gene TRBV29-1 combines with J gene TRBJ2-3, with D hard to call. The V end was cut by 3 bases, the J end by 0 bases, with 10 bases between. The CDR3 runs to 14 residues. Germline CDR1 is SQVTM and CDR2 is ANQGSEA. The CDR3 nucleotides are TGCAGCGTTGACACAGCAGTTAGCACAGATACGCAGTATTTT. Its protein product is CSVDTAVSTDTQYF.

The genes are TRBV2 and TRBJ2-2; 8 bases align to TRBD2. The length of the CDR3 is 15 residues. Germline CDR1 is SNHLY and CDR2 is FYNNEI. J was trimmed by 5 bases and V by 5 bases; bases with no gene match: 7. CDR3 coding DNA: TGTGCCAGCAGTCGTCCCGCGGGGGGAACCGGGGAGCTGTTTTTT. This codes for CASSRPAGGTGELFF.

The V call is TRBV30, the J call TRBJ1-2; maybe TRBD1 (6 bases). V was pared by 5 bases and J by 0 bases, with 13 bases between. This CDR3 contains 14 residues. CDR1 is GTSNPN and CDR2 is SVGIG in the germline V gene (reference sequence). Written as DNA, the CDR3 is TGTGCCTGGGCCGAGGACAGAGCTAACTATGGCTACACCTTC. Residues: CAWAEDRANYGYTF.

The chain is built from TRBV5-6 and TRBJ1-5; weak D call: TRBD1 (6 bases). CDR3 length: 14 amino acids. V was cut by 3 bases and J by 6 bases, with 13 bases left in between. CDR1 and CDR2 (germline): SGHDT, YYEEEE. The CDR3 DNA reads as TGTGCCAGCAGCTGGGGGACATCTGGTCAGCCCCAGCATTTT. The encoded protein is CASSWGTSGQPQHF.

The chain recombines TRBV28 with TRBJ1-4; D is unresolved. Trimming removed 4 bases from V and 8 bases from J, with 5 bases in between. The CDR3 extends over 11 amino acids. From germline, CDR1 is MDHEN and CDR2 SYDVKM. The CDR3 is CASSSSEKLFF. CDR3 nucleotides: TGTGCCAGCAGTTCCTCCGAAAAACTGTTTTTT.

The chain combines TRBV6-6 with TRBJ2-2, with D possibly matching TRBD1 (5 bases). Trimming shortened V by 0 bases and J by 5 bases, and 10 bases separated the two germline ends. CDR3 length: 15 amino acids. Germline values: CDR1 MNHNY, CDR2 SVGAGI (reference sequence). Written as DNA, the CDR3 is TGTGCCAGCAGTTACTCCCAGGGTGGGACCGGGGAGCTGTTTTTT. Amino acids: CASSYSQGGTGELFF.

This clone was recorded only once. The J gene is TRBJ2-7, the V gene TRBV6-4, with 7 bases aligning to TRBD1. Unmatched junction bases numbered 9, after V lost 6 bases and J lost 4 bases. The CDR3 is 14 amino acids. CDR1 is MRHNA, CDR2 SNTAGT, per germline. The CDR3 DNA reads TGTGCCAGCAGGATCCCGGGACAGATATACGAGCAGTACTTC. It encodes CASRIPGQIYEQYF.

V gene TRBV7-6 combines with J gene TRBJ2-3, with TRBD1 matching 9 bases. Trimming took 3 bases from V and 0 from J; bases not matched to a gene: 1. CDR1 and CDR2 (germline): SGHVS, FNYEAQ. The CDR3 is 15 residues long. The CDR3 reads CASSLTGGSTDTQYF. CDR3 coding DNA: TGTGCCAGCAGCTTGACAGGGGGGAGCACAGATACGCAGTATTTT.

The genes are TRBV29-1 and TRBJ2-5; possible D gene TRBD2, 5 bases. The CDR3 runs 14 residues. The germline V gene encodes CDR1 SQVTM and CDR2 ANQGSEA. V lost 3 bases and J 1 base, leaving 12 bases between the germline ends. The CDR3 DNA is TGCAGCGTTGAGGGCCGGGGAACCCAAGAGACCCAGTACTTC. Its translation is CSVEGRGTQETQYF.

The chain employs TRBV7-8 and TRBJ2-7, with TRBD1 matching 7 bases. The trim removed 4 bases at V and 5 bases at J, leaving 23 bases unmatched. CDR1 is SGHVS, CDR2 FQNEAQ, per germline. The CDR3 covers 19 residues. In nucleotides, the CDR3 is TGTGCCAGCAGCTCCCTTGTCGTGACAGGGATAGATGGTAACGACGAGCAGTACTTC. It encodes CASSSLVVTGIDGNDEQYF. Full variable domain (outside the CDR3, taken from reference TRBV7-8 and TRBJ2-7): GAGVSQSPRYKVAKRGQDVALRCDPISGHVSLFWYQQALGQGPEFLTYFQNEAQLDKSGLPSDRFFAERPEGSVSTLKIQRTQQEDSAVYLCASSSLVVTGIDGNDEQYFGPGTRLTVT.

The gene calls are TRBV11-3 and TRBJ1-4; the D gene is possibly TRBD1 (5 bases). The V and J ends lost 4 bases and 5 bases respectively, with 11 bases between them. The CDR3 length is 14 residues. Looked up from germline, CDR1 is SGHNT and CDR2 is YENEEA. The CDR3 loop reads CASSWGVSNEKLFF. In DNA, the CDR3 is TGTGCCAGCAGCTGGGGGGTTAGCAATGAAAAACTGTTTTTT.

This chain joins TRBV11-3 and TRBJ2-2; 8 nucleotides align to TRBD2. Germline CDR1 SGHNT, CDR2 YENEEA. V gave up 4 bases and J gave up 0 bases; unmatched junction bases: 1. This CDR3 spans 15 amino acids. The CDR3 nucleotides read TGTGCCAGCAGCTCGGGGGGGACGAACACCGGGGAGCTGTTTTTT. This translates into CASSSGGTNTGELFF. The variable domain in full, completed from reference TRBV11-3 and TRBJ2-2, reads EAGVVQSPRYKIIEKKQPVAFWCNPISGHNTLYWYLQNLGQGPELLIRYENEEAVDDSQLPKDRFSAERLKGVDSTLKIQPAELGDSAVYLCASSSGGTNTGELFFGEGSRLTVL.

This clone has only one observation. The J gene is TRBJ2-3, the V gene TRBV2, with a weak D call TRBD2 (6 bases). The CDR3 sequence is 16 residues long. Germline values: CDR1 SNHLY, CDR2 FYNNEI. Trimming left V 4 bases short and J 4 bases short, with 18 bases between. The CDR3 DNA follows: TGTGCCAGCAGTGCCCTAGGCGGGGAGAGTCCAGATACGCAGTATTTT. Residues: CASSALGGESPDTQYF.

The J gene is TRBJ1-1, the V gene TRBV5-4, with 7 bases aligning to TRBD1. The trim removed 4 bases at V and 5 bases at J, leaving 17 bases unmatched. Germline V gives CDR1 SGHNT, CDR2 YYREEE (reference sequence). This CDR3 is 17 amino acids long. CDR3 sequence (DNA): TGTGCCAGCAGCCCCCGACAGGGCGGGACAAGTTGGACTGAAGCTTTCTTT. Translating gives CASSPRQGGTSWTEAFF. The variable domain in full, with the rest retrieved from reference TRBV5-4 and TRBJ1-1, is ETGVTQSPTHLIKTRGQQVTLRCSSQSGHNTVSWYQQALGQGPQFIFQYYREEENGRGNFPPRFSGLQFPNYSSELNVNALELDDSALYLCASSPRQGGTSWTEAFFGQGTRLTVV.